A selection of T cell receptor beta chains follows, all from one sample in a study of CD8 T cells in ankylosing spondylitis. TCRdb ran MiXCR on the 5' RACE reads and lists one entry per CDR3 protein. The data contain around 75,000 distinct CDR3 sequences, about 5.2% of them seen just once; the ten biggest clones take up 2.2%. The sample comprised blood, either unsorted or a sorted T cell fraction (not recorded which). The source of these receptors is a male donor with ankylosing spondylitis or in good health (not recorded which). Each CDR3 is given with its conserved first and last residue. A D gene is named only where the DNA matches it firmly. Only some rows state a clone size, as once, few, many or a class for expanded clones.

CDR3 length,J gene,clone size,D gene,V gene,CDR3 protein,CDR3 DNA
15,TRBJ2-1,many,NA,TRBV11-2,CASSRGPGEGNEQFF,TGTGCCAGCAGCCGGGGCCCCGGGGAAGGCAATGAGCAGTTCTTC
16,TRBJ2-1,many,TRBD2,TRBV7-8,CASTTEGAGGHNEQFF,TGTGCCAGCACCACAGAAGGAGCGGGGGGACACAATGAGCAGTTCTTC
16,TRBJ1-5,many,NA,TRBV11-2,CASSLEGGARNQPQHF,TGTGCCAGCAGCTTAGAGGGCGGGGCCCGCAATCAGCCCCAGCATTTT
13,TRBJ2-5,NA,TRBD1,TRBV20-1,CSAGQGIKETQYF,TGCAGTGCTGGACAGGGGATTAAAGAGACCCAGTACTTC
14,TRBJ2-1,many,TRBD1,TRBV12-3/TRBV12-4,CASSPRTGINEQFF,TGTGCCAGCAGTCCCCGGACAGGGATAAATGAGCAGTTCTTC
15,TRBJ2-5,many,NA,TRBV3-1,CASSQKGPWVETQYF,TGTGCCAGCAGCCAAAAGGGACCCTGGGTGGAGACCCAGTACTTC
13,TRBJ2-5,NA,NA,TRBV7-9,CASSLAGQETRYF,TGTGCCAGCAGCTTAGCCGGCCAAGAGACCCGGTACTTC
11,TRBJ1-2,many,NA,TRBV29-1,CSVEEGYGYTF,TGCAGCGTTGAAGAAGGTTATGGCTACACCTTC
12,TRBJ2-7,many,NA,TRBV12-3/TRBV12-4,CASRQESFGQYF,TGTGCCAGCAGGCAGGAGAGCTTTGGGCAGTACTTC
14,TRBJ1-5,many,NA,TRBV28,CASTLGGANQPQHF,TGTGCCAGCACCCTGGGGGGCGCCAATCAGCCCCAGCATTTT
14,TRBJ1-4,few,NA,TRBV7-2,CASSWGRANEKLFF,TGTGCCAGCAGCTGGGGACGGGCTAATGAAAAACTGTTTTTT
16,TRBJ2-5,medium-sized,NA,TRBV10-3,CAISESEGRGRETQYF,TGTGCCATCAGTGAGTCGGAAGGCCGGGGGCGGGAGACCCAGTACTTC
18,TRBJ2-7,many,TRBD1,TRBV4-2,CASSQPLMGQGESYEQYF,TGTGCCAGCAGCCAACCCTTAATGGGGCAGGGGGAGTCCTACGAGCAGTACTTC
14,TRBJ1-1,many,TRBD1,TRBV2,CASSSPGTGSEAFF,TGTGCCAGCAGTAGTCCCGGGACAGGGTCTGAAGCTTTCTTT
11,TRBJ1-2,many,NA,TRBV7-9,CASSLAVGYTF,TGTGCCAGCAGCTTAGCCGTTGGCTACACCTTC